Below are 12 T cell receptor beta chains sequenced from a single sample in a study of PD-L1 blockade in urothelial cancer. Time point in this sample: peripheral blood 6 weeks after treatment start. Assay: immunoSEQ multiplex PCR; the TCRdb copy retains only in-frame clones and omits some. The sample includes 35,000 to 40,000 clones, about 86% of them seen just once. The sequencing used PBMCs, collected around atezolizumab (anti-PD-L1) treatment. These receptors were taken from a man aged 60-69 years with urothelial cancer.

In this sample, this clone turned up once. CDR3 sequence: CASSFGQANTGELFF. The CDR3, as DNA: TGTGCCAGCAGTTTTGGGCAGGCGAACACCGGGGAGCTGTTTTTT. The chain joins TRBV5-6 to TRBJ2-2; D is ambiguous. V lost 5 bases and J 0 bases, leaving 11 bases between the germline ends. CDR1 SGHDT and CDR2 YYEEEE come from the germline V gene. CDR3 length: 15 residues.

The chain is built from TRBV7-6 and TRBJ1-3, with 7 bases matching TRBD1. Germline assignment: CDR1 SGHVS and CDR2 FNYEAQ. The trim removed 2 bases at V and 2 bases at J, leaving 6 bases unmatched. The CDR3 is made up of 16 amino acids. CDR3 DNA sequence: TGTGCCAGCAGCTTATTCTCCCAGGGGGCTGGAAACACCATATATTTT. It translates to CASSLFSQGAGNTIYF.

The rearrangement links TRBV18 to TRBJ1-1; TRBD1 might be the D (5 bases). Germline loops: CDR1 KGHSH, CDR2 LQKENI. Trimming left V 6 bases short and J 1 base short, with 12 bases between. This CDR3 has 14 residues. CDR3 in amino acids: CASSRGVGNTEAFF. The CDR3 coding sequence is TGTGCCAGCTCCCGGGGGGTAGGGAACACTGAAGCTTTCTTT.

The gene calls are TRBV4-1 and TRBJ1-2; D is undetermined. Germline V lookup: CDR1 MGHRA, CDR2 YSYEKL. V was cut by 0 bases and J by 7 bases, with 9 bases left in between. There are 13 residues in the CDR3. For the CDR3, the DNA is TGCGCCAGCAGCCAAGAGCGGAATCTTGGCTACACCTTC. It codes for CASSQERNLGYTF.

The genes are TRBV11-2 and TRBJ2-2, with a possible D match to TRBD1 (5 bases). The CDR3 covers 15 residues. V was trimmed by 2 bases and J by 4 bases, leaving 11 bases between them. CDR1 is SGHAT, CDR2 FQNNGV, per germline. CDR3 amino acids: CASSLLRDSTGELFF. DNA for the CDR3: TGTGCCAGCAGCTTACTAAGAGACAGCACCGGGGAGCTGTTTTTT.

The chain joins TRBV5-1 to TRBJ2-7; 9 bases are shared with TRBD2. After removal of 5 bases from V and 0 bases from J, the junction contained 6 bases not matched to a gene. The germline V gene has CDR1 SGHRS and CDR2 YFSETQ. This CDR3 spans 15 amino acids. CDR3 DNA: TGCGCCAGCAGATTGACTAGCGGAAACTCCTACGAGCAGTACTTC. Residues: CASRLTSGNSYEQYF.

This sequence joins TRBV29-1 and TRBJ2-7; tentatively, D is TRBD1 (5 bases). Germline values: CDR1 SQVTM, CDR2 ANQGSEA. The CDR3 is 12 residues long. Between the trimmed V and J ends, which lost 6 bases and 2 bases, there was a span of 11 bases. CDR3 coding DNA: TGCAGCGTGGGGCAGGCAGCCTACGAGCAGTACTTC. Amino acids: CSVGQAAYEQYF.

This chain links TRBV5-6 with TRBJ1-5, with D perhaps TRBD1 (6 bases). The ends were cut back, 4 bases at V and 3 bases at J, with 11 bases in the middle. Germline lookup yields CDR1 SGHDT and CDR2 YYEEEE. The CDR3 loop spans 14 amino acids. The CDR3 DNA sequence: TGTGCCAGCAGCGGCGGACAGTCCAATCAGCCCCAGCATTTT. This gives the protein CASSGGQSNQPQHF.

The V and J genes are TRBV9 and TRBJ2-1; 8 bases agree with TRBD2. CDR3 length: 17 amino acids. Germline CDR1 reads SGDLS; CDR2 reads YYNGEE. The V gene end was trimmed by 1 base and the J gene end by 0 bases; junction bases not matched to a gene: 6. CDR3 protein: CASSVRLAGNSYNEQFF. Here the CDR3 DNA reads TGTGCCAGCAGCGTACGTCTAGCGGGTAACTCCTACAATGAGCAGTTCTTC. Complete variable domain (other parts from reference TRBV9 and TRBJ2-1): DSGVTQTPKHLITATGQRVTLRCSPRSGDLSVYWYQQSLDQGLQFLIQYYNGEERAKGNILERFSAQQFPDLHSELNLSSLELGDSALYFCASSVRLAGNSYNEQFFGPGTRLTVL.

This chain connects TRBV2 to TRBJ2-1; D possibly corresponds to TRBD2 (5 bases). This CDR3 has 14 amino acids. Germline-derived CDR1 and CDR2 are SNHLY and FYNNEI. V lost 9 bases and J 4 bases, leaving 16 bases between the germline ends. The CDR3 coding sequence is TGTGCCAGAGAACGGACTCGGGTTTACAATGAGCAGTTCTTC. This gives the protein CARERTRVYNEQFF.

CDR3 sequence: CASSPTGGRTGELFF. Written as DNA, the CDR3 is TGTGCCAGCAGTCCGACAGGGGGCCGAACCGGGGAGCTGTTTTTT. This rearrangement joins TRBV5-4 to TRBJ2-2, with 10 bases matching TRBD1. The CDR3 is 15 residues long. CDR1 and CDR2 from the germline V gene are SGHNT and YYREEE (reference sequence). The V gene end was trimmed by 5 bases and the J gene end by 5 bases; junction bases not matched to a gene: 6. The variable domain in full, with the rest retrieved from reference TRBV5-4 and TRBJ2-2, is ETGVTQSPTHLIKTRGQQVTLRCSSQSGHNTVSWYQQALGQGPQFIFQYYREEENGRGNFPPRFSGLQFPNYSSELNVNALELDDSALYLCASSPTGGRTGELFFGEGSRLTVL.

The sample holds one count of this clone. V gene TRBV5-4 combines with J gene TRBJ2-1; unclear D gene. CDR1 and CDR2 from the germline V gene are SGHNT and YYREEE (reference sequence). Deletions cut 0 bases from V and 6 bases from J, with 16 bases between. The CDR3 is made up of 16 amino acids. CDR3 nucleotides: TGTGCCAGCAGCTTGGTGTCACCGGTCGGTCGCAATGAGCAGTTCTTC. Translated: CASSLVSPVGRNEQFF. The full variable domain, in which reference TRBV5-4 and TRBJ2-1 provide the parts outside the CDR3, is ETGVTQSPTHLIKTRGQQVTLRCSSQSGHNTVSWYQQALGQGPQFIFQYYREEENGRGNFPPRFSGLQFPNYSSELNVNALELDDSALYLCASSLVSPVGRNEQFFGPGTRLTVL.